This TCR beta chain emerged from a study of OX40 agonist ivuxolimab in advanced cancers. On the study more broadly: The patients got ivuxolimab, which is an agonistic anti-OX40 (CD134) antibody. At around 81% male, the cohort had a mean age of approximately 60 years, ranging from about 20 to 80.

V was clipped by 0 bases and J by 3 bases, with 11 bases between them. The CDR3 totals 16 residues. Germline assignment: CDR1 SEHNR and CDR2 FQNEAQ (reference sequence). If patients had autoimmune disease history or systemic immunosuppression, they were excluded. The table came from immunoSEQ multiplex PCR; TCRdb's copy has only in-frame clones and leaves some out. The data hold about 64,000 clones, with about four fifths observed a single time. The rearrangement uses TRBV7-9 and TRBJ1-4; D is undetermined. The receptor comes from an adult with an advanced solid tumor such as melanoma, head and neck, liver or kidney cancer. This material consisted of CD4+ or CD8+ T cells sorted from blood, taken in a trial of the OX40 agonist ivuxolimab. The CDR3 DNA sequence: TGTGCCAGCAGCTTAGCCGAGGTAGTTGCTAATGAAAAACTGTTTTTT. The encoded protein is CASSLAEVVANEKLFF.